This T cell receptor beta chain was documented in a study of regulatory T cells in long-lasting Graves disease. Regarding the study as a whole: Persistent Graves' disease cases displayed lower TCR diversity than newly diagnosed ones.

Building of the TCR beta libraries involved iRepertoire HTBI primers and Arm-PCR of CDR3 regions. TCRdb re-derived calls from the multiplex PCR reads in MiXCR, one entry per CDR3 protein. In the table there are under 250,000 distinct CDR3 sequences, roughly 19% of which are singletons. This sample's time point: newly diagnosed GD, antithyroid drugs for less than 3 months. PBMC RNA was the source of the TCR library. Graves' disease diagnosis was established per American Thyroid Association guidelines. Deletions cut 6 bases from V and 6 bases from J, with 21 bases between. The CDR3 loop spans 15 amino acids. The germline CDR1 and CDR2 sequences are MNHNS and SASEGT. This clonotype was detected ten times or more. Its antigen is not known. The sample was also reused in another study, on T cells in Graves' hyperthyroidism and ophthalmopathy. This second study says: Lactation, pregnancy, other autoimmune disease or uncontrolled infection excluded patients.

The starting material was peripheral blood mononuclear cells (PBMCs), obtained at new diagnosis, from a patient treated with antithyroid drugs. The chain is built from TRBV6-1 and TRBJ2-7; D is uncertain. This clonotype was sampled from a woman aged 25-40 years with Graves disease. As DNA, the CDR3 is TGTGCCAGCAGGCCACCCAACGGGCCACCCAGCGAGCAGTACTTC. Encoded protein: CASRPPNGPPSEQYF.